The TCR beta chain under discussion was sequenced for a study of blood T cells in healthy people across ages. For the second PCR, which ran for about 7 to 11 cycles, a sample-barcoded 5' primer and a J-beta primer mix were used. In TCRdb, the 5' RACE reads were re-called with MiXCR into one record per CDR3 protein. The table lists 500,000 to 600,000 distinct CDR3 sequences, 25% to 30% of them singletons. Per-sample yields of isolated PBMCs were at least 6 million. Germline V CDR1 and CDR2: LNHDA, SQIVND (reference sequence). V was pared by 8 bases and J by 6 bases, with 19 bases between. CDR3 length: 14 residues.

This TCR came from a woman in her seventies in good health. Sequencing input: blood. V and J are TRBV19 and TRBJ1-2; no clear D. The CDR3 coding sequence is TGTGCCAGTTACGAACCAAGTAGAGCTGATGGCTACACCTTC. It codes for CASYEPSRADGYTF. The entire variable domain, with the rest obtained from reference TRBV19 and TRBJ1-2, is as follows: DGGITQSPKYLFRKEGQNVTLSCEQNLNHDAMYWYRQDPGQGLRLIYYSQIVNDFQKGDIAEGYSVSREKKESFPLTVTSAQKNPTAFYLCASYEPSRADGYTFGSGTRLTVV.